This T cell receptor (beta chain) was found in a study of blood T cell repertoires in COVID-19. This clone was seen just once. Produced via immunoSEQ multiplex PCR; TCRdb's table is partial and in-frame only. Of fewer than 120,000 clones listed, 70% to 90% are singletons. CDR3 length: 15 residues. With V trimmed by 0 bases and J by 9 bases, 6 bases remained unmatched. The germline gives CDR1 SGHTS, CDR2 YDEGEE. The chain is built from TRBV5-8 and TRBJ2-1, with 10 bases fitting TRBD2. The receptor comes from a woman in her forties or fifties with acute or convalescent COVID-19. The specimen sequenced was peripheral blood. The CDR3 region is CASSLGLAGDGEQFF. The CDR3 DNA follows: TGTGCCAGCAGCTTGGGGCTAGCGGGAGATGGTGAGCAGTTCTTC. Supplemented by reference TRBV5-8 and TRBJ2-1, the full variable domain reads EAGVTQSPTHLIKTRGQQATLRCSPISGHTSVYWYQQALGLGLQFLLWYDEGEERNRGNFPPRFSGRQFPNYSSELNVNALELEDSALYLCASSLGLAGDGEQFFGPGTRLTVL.